This passage covers 7 T cell receptor beta chains from one sample sequenced in a study of cytomegalovirus exposure and HLA in healthy donors (dated by TCRdb to the late 2010s). Libraries came from the immunoSEQ multiplex PCR assay. A mixture of 60 forward primers for TCR Vbeta segments and 13 reverse primers for TCR Jbeta segments was used in the multiplex PCR. Drawn from immuneACCESS, this table holds only the in-frame rearrangements with V and J called that TCRdb kept. Clones are partly lost; checked studies trace under half to an unresolved V gene and leave the rest unexplained. For this sample there are more than 80,000 clones; roughly four fifths appear just once. The ten largest clones represent roughly 19% of the sample. Sequences were obtained from PBMCs. These receptors came from a woman aged 55-75 years in good health and CMV-seropositive.

The rearrangement joins TRBV9 to TRBJ2-5; TRBD2 aligns across 11 bases. Germline CDR1 and CDR2: SGDLS and YYNGEE. After removal of 6 bases from V and 2 bases from J, the junction contained 6 bases not matched to a gene. This CDR3 comprises 15 residues. Written as DNA, the CDR3 is TGTGCCAGCACCAAACTAGCGGGGGTTCAAGAGACCCAGTACTTC. Its protein is CASTKLAGVQETQYF.

The chain combines TRBV2 with TRBJ1-1, with a weak D call TRBD1 (6 bases). V gave up 1 base and J gave up 0 bases, with 9 bases separating them. The CDR3 has 15 amino acids. CDR1 SNHLY and CDR2 FYNNEI come from the germline V gene. The CDR3 spells CASSEDRVMNTEAFF. CDR3 coding DNA: TGTGCCAGCAGTGAAGACAGGGTTATGAACACTGAAGCTTTCTTT.

The V call is TRBV10-3, the J call TRBJ1-1; D is perhaps TRBD1 (6 bases). The CDR3 runs to 17 residues. Germline V gene lookup returns CDR1 ENHRY and CDR2 SYGVKD. V lost 4 bases to trimming and J lost 0 bases, with 18 bases between them. DNA of the CDR3: TGTGCCATCAGTGGAAAAGAAAACAGGGTGCTGAACACTGAAGCTTTCTTT. It codes for CAISGKENRVLNTEAFF.

The chain couples TRBV9 to TRBJ2-1; the match to TRBD2 covers 10 bases. The J segment lost 10 bases and the V segment lost 3 bases, leaving 13 bases of the junction unmatched. The CDR3 has 16 residues. The germline V gene has CDR1 SGDLS and CDR2 YYNGEE. The CDR3 DNA follows: TGTGCCAGCAGCGCACCTGGAGCGGGAGGGTTTAGCGAGCAGTTCTTC. Translating it yields CASSAPGAGGFSEQFF.

The chain recombines TRBV19 with TRBJ2-6; 8 positions match TRBD2. This CDR3 contains 18 residues. The junction had 9 bases not matched to a gene; V was cut back by 5 bases and J by 0 bases. CDR1 is LNHDA and CDR2 is SQIVND in the germline V gene (reference sequence). CDR3 sequence: CASSRTSGLSSGANVLTF. In DNA, the CDR3 is TGTGCCAGTAGTCGAACTAGCGGCTTAAGCTCTGGGGCCAACGTCCTGACTTTC.

V gene TRBV7-9 combines with J gene TRBJ2-1; 11 nucleotides align to TRBD2. The germline CDR1 and CDR2 sequences are SEHNR and FQNEAQ (reference sequence). The CDR3 is 17 residues long. Trimming removed 3 bases from V and 4 bases from J; junction bases left unmatched: 8. The CDR3 sequence is CASSFDSGRARYNEQFF. CDR3 DNA sequence: TGTGCCAGCAGCTTTGATAGCGGGAGGGCTCGGTACAATGAGCAGTTCTTC.

The chain links TRBV7-2 to TRBJ2-7, with D maybe TRBD1 (6 bases). Germline V gene sequence: CDR1 SGHTA, CDR2 FQGNSA. Trimming pared 7 bases from V and 1 base from J, leaving 20 bases between. The CDR3 contains 16 residues. The CDR3 nucleotides read TGTGCCAGCACATGGCCCCTTGGACAGCCTTCCTACGAGCAGTACTTC. It is translated as CASTWPLGQPSYEQYF.